Each of the 26 T cell receptor beta chains below was sequenced from the same sample in a study of Ad26.COV2.S vaccination and SARS-CoV-2 variants. Regarding treatment: approximately 18 received Ad26.COV2.S at low or high dose, single or two shots; 5 received placebo; per-sample allocation not given. Sampling took place 63 days after the first vaccine or placebo injection. The table came from immunoSEQ multiplex PCR; TCRdb's copy has only in-frame clones and leaves some out. The sample has just over 350,000 clones, more than 75% seen once. This specimen was peripheral blood, taken in a trial of Ad26.COV2.S vaccine versus placebo. The receptor source for this set is a person aged 18 to 65 who received the Ad26.COV2.S COVID-19 vaccine or a placebo.

The chain links TRBV30 to TRBJ1-1; TRBD1 matches at 8 bases. Germline CDR1 and CDR2: GTSNPN and SVGIG (reference sequence). CDR3 size: 14 residues. V trimming: 2 bases; J trimming: 4 bases; junction bases outside the gene matches: 6. CDR3 in DNA: TGTGCCTGGAGTCCCAGGGGGCTTGGCACTGAAGCTTTCTTT. Translation gives CAWSPRGLGTEAFF. The whole variable domain, filled in from reference TRBV30 and TRBJ1-1, reads SQTIHQWPATLVQPVGSPLSLECTVEGTSNPNLYWYRQAAGRGLQLLFYSVGIGQISSEVPQNLSASRPQDRQFILSSKKLLLSDSGFYLCAWSPRGLGTEAFFGQGTRLTVV.

This chain uses TRBV6-6 with TRBJ2-2; TRBD1 might be the D (5 bases). The germline V gene has CDR1 MNHNY and CDR2 SVGAGI (reference sequence). There are 15 residues in the CDR3. Trimming stripped 9 bases from V and 0 bases from J, with 14 bases between. The CDR3 DNA follows: TGTGCCAGTGAGAACAGGAAATCGAACACCGGGGAGCTGTTTTTT. Its protein is CASENRKSNTGELFF.

This clone was detected only once. Within the sample, other DNA sequences also encode this same CDR3. The chain employs TRBV6-6 and TRBJ1-1, with D maybe TRBD1 (5 bases). V was cut by 8 bases and J by 5 bases, with 15 bases left in between. The CDR3 covers 13 residues. The germline CDR1 and CDR2 sequences are MNHNY and SVGAGI (reference sequence). Here the CDR3 reads CASCTGEWTEAFF. The CDR3 nucleotides read TGTGCCAGCTGCACGGGGGAATGGACTGAAGCTTTCTTT.

V gene TRBV4-3 combines with J gene TRBJ2-1, with 13 bases matching TRBD2. The CDR3 extends over 16 amino acids. Germline V lookup: CDR1 LGHNA, CDR2 YSLEER. V shed 3 bases, J shed 6 bases, and the junction held 5 bases outside the gene matches. For the CDR3, the DNA is TGCGCCAGCAGCCATTTCGGGACTAGCGGGACCAATGAGCAGTTCTTC. Protein sequence: CASSHFGTSGTNEQFF.

The genes are TRBV19 and TRBJ1-2, with D perhaps TRBD1 (5 bases). The CDR3 totals 13 residues. The V end lost 6 bases, the J end lost 4 bases, and 12 bases lay between the germline ends. Germline V lookup: CDR1 LNHDA, CDR2 SQIVND (reference sequence). DNA of the CDR3: TGTGCCAGTAGCAGGGAAGCAGCCTATGGCTACACCTTC. Protein product: CASSREAAYGYTF.

This clone was counted once. The chain employs TRBV2 and TRBJ1-6, with TRBD1 as a possible D gene (5 bases). The germline V and J ends were trimmed by 4 bases and 7 bases, with 14 bases remaining between them. The germline V gene has CDR1 SNHLY and CDR2 FYNNEI. CDR3 length: 15 amino acids. This CDR3 reads CASSGRGGGNSPLHF. The CDR3 DNA reads as TGTGCCAGCAGTGGGCGGGGCGGGGGGAATTCACCCCTCCACTTT.

The rearrangement joins TRBV27 to TRBJ2-1; TRBD2 is a possible D gene (7 bases). Trimming stripped 3 bases from V and 2 bases from J, with 14 bases between. CDR1 and CDR2 from the germline V gene are MNHEY and SMNVEV (reference sequence). The CDR3 is 16 amino acids. CDR3 bases: TGTGCCAGCAGTTTCGTTGGGGGGGCCCCCTACAATGAGCAGTTCTTC. Translated: CASSFVGGAPYNEQFF.

The chain recombines TRBV11-2 with TRBJ2-7; possible D gene TRBD2, 6 bases. The V end lost 3 bases, the J end lost 4 bases, and 10 bases lay between the germline ends. The germline gives CDR1 SGHAT, CDR2 FQNNGV. The CDR3 has 13 amino acids. Written as DNA, the CDR3 is TGTGCCAGCAGCTTTAGCGGAGCTTACGAGCAGTACTTC. The encoded protein is CASSFSGAYEQYF. The full variable domain, its missing parts supplied by reference TRBV11-2 and TRBJ2-7, is EAGVAQSPRYKIIEKRQSVAFWCNPISGHATLYWYQQILGQGPKLLIQFQNNGVVDDSQLPKDRFSAERLKGVDSTLKIQPAKLEDSAVYLCASSFSGAYEQYFGPGTRLTVT.

The chain carries TRBV5-1 and TRBJ2-1, with D perhaps TRBD1 (5 bases). Germline values: CDR1 SGHRS, CDR2 YFSETQ. CDR3 length: 16 amino acids. With 0 bases removed from V and 0 bases from J, the gap between germline ends came to 10 bases. The CDR3 sequence: CASSLVGQGSYNEQFF. CDR3 bases: TGCGCCAGCAGCTTGGTAGGGCAGGGCTCCTACAATGAGCAGTTCTTC.

The chain recombines TRBV19 with TRBJ2-3; 11 nucleotides agree with TRBD2. This CDR3 comprises 17 residues. Unmatched junction bases numbered 6, after V lost 4 bases and J lost 0 bases. Germline V gene lookup returns CDR1 LNHDA and CDR2 SQIVND (reference sequence). The CDR3 loop is CASSTTSGVASTDTQYF. DNA for the CDR3: TGTGCCAGTAGTACGACTAGCGGGGTAGCTAGCACAGATACGCAGTATTTT.

The chain has TRBV10-3 and TRBJ1-1; TRBD1 aligns across 9 bases. Germline trimming cut 10 bases from V and 3 bases from J; bases unmatched to any gene: 3. Per germline, CDR1 ENHRY and CDR2 SYGVKD. The length of the CDR3 is 12 residues. This chain's CDR3 is CANRDRDTEAFF. CDR3 DNA: TGTGCCAACAGGGACAGGGACACTGAAGCTTTCTTT.

J is TRBJ2-5 and V is TRBV11-2; 8 nucleotides match TRBD2. Trimming cost V 5 bases and J 5 bases; bases outside gene matches: 7. This CDR3 contains 14 residues. Germline CDR1 SGHAT, CDR2 FQNNGV. For the CDR3, the DNA is TGTGCCAGCAGCCCCGTACGGGGGGGGGAGACCCAGTACTTC. Translated: CASSPVRGGETQYF.

This chain joins TRBV27 and TRBJ2-7, with D unresolved. The ends were cut back, 6 bases at V and 2 bases at J, with 14 bases in the middle. The length of the CDR3 is 14 residues. Germline assignment: CDR1 MNHEY and CDR2 SMNVEV (reference sequence). The CDR3 coding sequence is TGTGCCAGCAGCTATCGGCCCGTAGCCTACGAGCAGTACTTC. Amino acids: CASSYRPVAYEQYF.

The rearrangement joins TRBV24-1 to TRBJ2-3; D unresolved. CDR3 length equals 13 residues. Germline lookup yields CDR1 KGHDR and CDR2 SFDVKD. V gave up 7 bases and J gave up 3 bases, with 10 bases separating them. CDR3 residues: CATRSGATDTQYF. In nucleotides, the CDR3 is TGTGCCACCAGGTCTGGAGCGACAGATACGCAGTATTTT.

J is TRBJ1-1 and V is TRBV5-4; 7 bases align to TRBD1. Germline V gene sequence: CDR1 SGHNT, CDR2 YYREEE (reference sequence). Trimming cost V 1 base and J 0 bases; bases outside gene matches: 3. The length of the CDR3 is 15 residues. The CDR3 nucleotides read TGTGCCAGCAGCTTGAACAGGGGCATGAACACTGAAGCTTTCTTT. It is translated as CASSLNRGMNTEAFF.

Points on this clone: Other nucleotide sequences in the sample specify the same CDR3. The chain carries TRBV27 and TRBJ2-7; D may be TRBD1 (5 bases). This CDR3 spans 14 amino acids. V was clipped by 6 bases and J by 0 bases, with 12 bases between them. Germline V lookup: CDR1 MNHEY, CDR2 SMNVEV (reference sequence). The CDR3 DNA is TGTGCCAGCAGGCCCAGGCAGGGCTCCTACGAGCAGTACTTC. Translation gives CASRPRQGSYEQYF.

The chain employs TRBV3-1 (or the pseudogene TRBV3-2) and TRBJ2-2; D not certain. Per germline, CDR1 LGHDT and CDR2 YNNKEL (reference sequence). V lost 4 bases and J lost 7, with 4 bases in between. The CDR3 contains 11 residues. The DNA of the CDR3 is TGTGCCAGCAGCCTACTCGGGGAGCTGTTTTTT. Translated, it gives CASSLLGELFF.

Regarding this clone: One junction end does not reproduce the germline sequence, and a read error may be involved. The genes are TRBV6-1 and TRBJ2-7; D is possibly TRBD1 or TRBD2 (5 bases each). The CDR3 runs 16 residues. The germline CDR1 and CDR2 sequences are MNHNS and SASEGT. The CDR3: CASSEAAMGETYGQYF. The CDR3 DNA sequence: TGTGCCAGCAGTGAAGCCGCTATGGGGGAGACCTACGGGCAGTACTTC.

The genes are TRBV7-6 and TRBJ1-5, with 8 bases matching TRBD1. V trimming: 0 bases; J trimming: 3 bases; junction bases outside the gene matches: 10. Germline lookup yields CDR1 SGHVS and CDR2 FNYEAQ. The CDR3 sequence is 18 residues long. CDR3 sequence (DNA): TGTGCCAGCAGCTTAGCTCTCCCCGGACAGGGACACAATCAGCCCCAGCATTTT. This sequence encodes CASSLALPGQGHNQPQHF.

This clone showed up just once. The rearrangement links TRBV4-1 to TRBJ2-1, with 13 bases fitting TRBD2. The germline gives CDR1 MGHRA, CDR2 YSYEKL. There are 17 residues in the CDR3. The V segment lost 4 bases and the J segment 2 bases; nucleotides outside the gene matches: 5. The chain's CDR3 is CASSLLGLAGAYNEQFF. For the CDR3, the DNA is TGCGCCAGCAGCCTACTCGGACTAGCGGGGGCCTACAATGAGCAGTTCTTC.

This clone was seen only a few times. Written as DNA, the CDR3 is TGTGCCAGCTCACCATCATTGGTACACCTGGAGGACACCGGGGAGCTGTTTTTT. Amino acids: CASSPSLVHLEDTGELFF. The J gene is TRBJ2-2, the V gene TRBV18, with D possibly matching TRBD2 (5 bases). CDR1 and CDR2 (germline): KGHSH, LQKENI. This CDR3 has 18 residues. Trimming pared 2 bases from V and 3 bases from J, leaving 19 bases between.

The chain combines TRBV6-1 with TRBJ1-5; D is ambiguous. Germline V lookup: CDR1 MNHNS, CDR2 SASEGT. Trimming cost V 2 bases and J 3 bases, with 17 bases left between them. The CDR3 sequence is 17 residues long. DNA for the CDR3: TGTGCCAGCAGTGAATATTTGGGCACCTTTTCCAATCAGCCCCAGCATTTT. This sequence encodes CASSEYLGTFSNQPQHF.

The chain joins TRBV6-6 to TRBJ2-7; 9 bases are shared with TRBD1. CDR3 length: 15 residues. V dropped 2 bases and J dropped 1; count of bases not matched to a gene: 3. The germline gives CDR1 MNHNY, CDR2 SVGAGI (reference sequence). This CDR3 is CASSYGTGRSYEQYF. In DNA, the CDR3 is TGTGCCAGCAGTTACGGGACAGGGCGTTCCTACGAGCAGTACTTC.

The CDR3 nucleotides read TGCGCCAGCAGTGAGAAGGGTGGGAGCACAGATACGCAGTATTTT. The encoded protein is CASSEKGGSTDTQYF. The chain employs TRBV10-1 and TRBJ2-3, with no clear D. The CDR3 consists of 15 residues. CDR1 is WNHNN, CDR2 SYGVQD, per germline (reference sequence). Trimming left V 2 bases short and J 0 bases short, with 9 bases between.

V and J are TRBV18 and TRBJ2-1; no clear D. The CDR3 consists of 14 residues. From germline, CDR1 is KGHSH and CDR2 LQKENI. Trimming cost V 3 bases and J 7 bases, with 13 bases left between them. In DNA, the CDR3 is TGTGCCAGCTCACCCTGGCCACTGGGGAATGAGCAGTTCTTC. It specifies CASSPWPLGNEQFF.

V and J are TRBV5-1 and TRBJ2-7, with D perhaps matching TRBD2 (6 bases). The V and J ends lost 0 bases and 9 bases respectively, with 16 bases between them. The CDR3 has 14 residues. Looked up from germline, CDR1 is SGHRS and CDR2 is YFSETQ. CDR3 coding DNA: TGCGCCAGCAGCTTGGACGGGGGAACTCTTGGGCAGTACTTC. Encoded protein: CASSLDGGTLGQYF.